A selection of T cell receptor beta chains follows, all from one sample in a study of blood T cell repertoires in COVID-19. Produced via immunoSEQ multiplex PCR; TCRdb's table is partial and in-frame only. The sample contains 260,000 or so clones, approximately 80% of which appear only once. The sample was peripheral blood. All receptors derive from a human donor in a cohort sampled during active COVID-19. CDR3s include the opening cysteine and the closing phenylalanine or tryptophan. D genes are given only for firm matches. Part of the rows lack a size; the others show once, few, many or a class for expanded clones.

v_call	clone_size	j_call	d_call	cdr3_aa	cdr3_nt
TRBV19	.	TRBJ2-7	.	CASQVGPGSYEQYF	TGTGCCAGTCAAGTGGGGCCAGGATCCTACGAGCAGTACTTC
TRBV7-9	.	TRBJ1-2	.	CASSQHEASYGYTF	TGTGCCAGCAGCCAGCATGAGGCCTCCTATGGCTACACCTTC
TRBV6-2/TRBV6-3	.	TRBJ2-7	TRBD2	CASSYPGLANEQYF	TGTGCCAGCAGTTACCCGGGACTAGCTAACGAGCAGTACTTC
TRBV10-1	.	TRBJ1-1	.	CASSESPGAGEAFF	TGCGCCAGCAGTGAGTCCCCAGGGGCTGGTGAAGCTTTCTTT
TRBV11-2	.	TRBJ2-1	TRBD2	CASSFRTSGRHEQFF	TGTGCCAGCAGCTTCAGGACTAGCGGGAGGCATGAGCAGTTCTTC
TRBV27	few	TRBJ2-1	.	CASSFWSQDEQFF	TGTGCCAGCAGTTTTTGGAGTCAAGATGAGCAGTTCTTC
TRBV5-5	.	TRBJ1-1	TRBD1	CASSLAGGNTEAFF	TGTGCCAGCAGCTTGGCAGGGGGCAACACTGAAGCTTTCTTT
TRBV5-1	once	TRBJ2-7	TRBD2	CASSRGTSGSYEQYF	TGCGCCAGCAGCAGGGGTACTAGCGGGAGCTACGAGCAGTACTTC
TRBV7-6	.	TRBJ2-2	TRBD2	CASSSAVGLAGNTGELFF	TGTGCCAGCAGTTCAGCTGTCGGACTAGCGGGAAACACCGGGGAGCTGTTTTTT
TRBV24-1	.	TRBJ2-3	TRBD1	CATSDPGQGLTDTQYF	TGTGCCACCAGTGATCCGGGACAGGGGCTCACAGATACGCAGTATTTT
TRBV19	.	TRBJ2-6	TRBD2	CATWGGAGANVLTF	TGTGCCACGTGGGGGGGGGCTGGGGCCAACGTCCTGACTTTC
TRBV4-2	few	TRBJ2-3	.	CASSQETSTSKDTQYF	TGTGCCAGCAGCCAAGAAACTTCGACTAGTAAGGATACGCAGTATTTT
TRBV5-1	.	TRBJ2-4	.	CASSFTGTQNIQYF	TGCGCCAGCAGCTTCACAGGGACGCAAAACATTCAGTACTTC
TRBV19	.	TRBJ2-3	TRBD2	CASSMGLADTQYF	TGTGCCAGTAGTATGGGACTAGCAGATACGCAGTATTTT
TRBV18	many	TRBJ2-7	TRBD1	CASSLLPGQGASRQPRGQYF	TGTGCCAGCTCCCTGCTACCGGGACAGGGGGCCTCGAGGCAACCTAGGGGGCAGTACTTC
TRBV5-6	.	TRBJ2-1	.	CASSQFYNEQFF	TGTGCCAGCAGCCAGTTCTACAATGAGCAGTTCTTC
TRBV5-5	.	TRBJ2-1	.	CASSLGAGAYNEQFF	TGTGCCAGCAGCTTGGGTGCAGGGGCCTACAATGAGCAGTTCTTC
TRBV27	.	TRBJ1-2	.	CASSLRRSDYGYTF	TGTGCCAGCAGTTTGCGGCGTTCGGACTATGGCTACACCTTC
TRBV5-6	.	TRBJ1-5	TRBD1	CASSLRTGGNQPQHF	TGTGCCAGCAGCCTCAGGACAGGGGGGAATCAGCCCCAGCATTTT
TRBV7-2	once	TRBJ1-1	TRBD1	CASSVTGQGVVTEAFF	TGTGCCAGCAGCGTAACGGGACAGGGGGTGGTCACTGAAGCTTTCTTT
TRBV6-6	.	TRBJ2-1	.	CASSPSTGTLGVRVGSEQFF	TGTGCCAGCAGTCCCTCGACAGGGACTCTTGGGGTTAGGGTAGGGAGTGAGCAGTTCTTC
TRBV5-1	.	TRBJ2-1	.	CASSLRESRNEQFF	TGCGCCAGCAGCTTGCGGGAGTCGCGGAATGAGCAGTTCTTC
TRBV7-6	.	TRBJ1-1	TRBD1	CASSRAWTGGSEAFF	TGTGCCAGCAGCCGGGCATGGACAGGGGGTTCTGAAGCTTTCTTT
TRBV6-5	.	TRBJ1-6	TRBD1	CASSKGQSHNSPLHF	TGTGCCAGCAGTAAGGGACAGTCCCATAATTCACCCCTCCACTTT
TRBV28	.	TRBJ2-2	TRBD1	CASRSTGFNGELFF	TGTGCCAGCAGGTCGACAGGGTTTAACGGGGAGCTGTTTTTT
TRBV11-1	.	TRBJ2-5	.	CASSLVTAVQETQYF	TGTGCCAGCAGCTTAGTAACAGCGGTCCAAGAGACCCAGTACTTC
TRBV11-1	.	TRBJ2-1	TRBD2	CASSFGLAVTYNEQFF	TGTGCCAGCAGCTTCGGCCTAGCGGTGACCTACAATGAGCAGTTCTTC
TRBV4-1	.	TRBJ2-7	TRBD1	CASSQGTGVYEQYF	TGCGCCAGCAGCCAGGGGACAGGGGTTTACGAGCAGTACTTC
TRBV20-1	.	TRBJ2-3	TRBD2	CSASKRGGTTDTQYF	TGCAGTGCTAGTAAGCGGGGGGGTACCACAGATACGCAGTATTTT
TRBV29-1	.	TRBJ2-1	.	CSVEDRLTRGKDEQFF	TGCAGCGTTGAAGATCGACTAACTCGTGGGAAAGATGAGCAGTTCTTC
TRBV27	few	TRBJ1-2	.	CASSFSRARGNGYTF	TGTGCCAGCAGTTTTAGCAGGGCAAGGGGTAATGGCTACACCTTC
TRBV5-6	.	TRBJ1-1	.	CASSLQQGITEAFF	TGTGCCAGCAGCCTGCAACAGGGTATCACTGAAGCTTTCTTT
TRBV4-2	.	TRBJ2-3	.	CASSQGGGADTQYF	TGTGCCAGCAGCCAAGGGGGGGGCGCAGATACGCAGTATTTT
TRBV27	.	TRBJ2-3	.	CASSPGQTDTQYF	TGTGCCAGCAGTCCCGGACAGACAGATACGCAGTATTTT
TRBV5-4	.	TRBJ1-1	TRBD1	CASSLQTGVREAFF	TGTGCCAGCAGCTTGCAGACAGGGGTTCGCGAAGCTTTCTTT
TRBV7-9	few	TRBJ1-5	.	CASSLVSSNQPQHF	TGTGCCAGCAGCTTAGTCAGTAGCAATCAGCCCCAGCATTTT
TRBV12-3/TRBV12-4	.	TRBJ1-2	.	CASSFAENYGYTF	TGTGCCAGCAGTTTTGCGGAAAACTATGGCTACACCTTC
TRBV4-3	.	TRBJ2-2	.	CASSQDPTGPNTGELFF	TGCGCCAGCAGCCAAGATCCCACAGGCCCGAACACCGGGGAGCTGTTTTTT
TRBV27	.	TRBJ2-1	TRBD2	CASRPLRAGGNNEQFF	TGTGCCAGCAGACCCCTTCGGGCGGGGGGAAACAATGAGCAGTTCTTC
TRBV28	.	TRBJ1-1	.	CAAGVLNTEAFF	TGTGCCGCGGGGGTATTGAACACTGAAGCTTTCTTT
TRBV19	.	TRBJ1-5	TRBD1	CASSLLTGGGQPQHF	TGTGCCAGTAGTCTCCTGACAGGGGGCGGTCAGCCCCAGCATTTT
TRBV4-2	.	TRBJ2-7	.	CASSQVGTQTYEQYF	TGTGCCAGCAGCCAAGTGGGCACGCAAACCTACGAGCAGTACTTC
TRBV3-1/TRBV3-2	.	TRBJ2-7	TRBD1	CASSPFGQGNYEQYF	TGTGCCAGCAGCCCCTTCGGACAGGGGAACTACGAGCAGTACTTC
TRBV2	.	TRBJ1-5	TRBD1	CASQGVNSNQPQHF	TGTGCCAGCCAGGGGGTTAATAGCAATCAGCCCCAGCATTTT
TRBV7-2	.	TRBJ1-1	TRBD1	CASSKGQGAGWAFF	TGTGCCAGCAGCAAGGGACAGGGGGCGGGGTGGGCTTTCTTT
TRBV5-1	.	TRBJ2-1	TRBD2	CASSKGLAELNEQFF	TGCGCCAGCAGCAAGGGACTAGCGGAGCTCAATGAGCAGTTCTTC
TRBV28	.	TRBJ2-7	.	CATHQAYEQYF	TGTGCCACCCACCAGGCCTACGAGCAGTACTTC
TRBV6-5	once	TRBJ1-6	.	CATRGIWGSPLHF	TGTGCCACCCGGGGGATTTGGGGTTCACCCCTCCACTTT
TRBV5-1	.	TRBJ2-3	TRBD1	CASSSGQATSTDTQYF	TGCGCCAGCAGCTCCGGACAGGCGACTAGCACAGATACGCAGTATTTT
TRBV27	.	TRBJ1-5	.	CASSLEGAGNQPQHF	TGTGCCAGCAGTTTGGAGGGCGCGGGCAATCAGCCCCAGCATTTT
TRBV19	.	TRBJ2-4	.	CASSIIRGQGLRNIQYF	TGTGCCAGTAGTATTATCAGGGGTCAGGGTTTGAGAAACATTCAGTACTTC
TRBV5-1	.	TRBJ1-2	.	CASRTGQKSVYGYTF	TGCGCCAGCAGAACCGGACAGAAGTCCGTTTATGGCTACACCTTC
TRBV5-1	.	TRBJ1-3	.	CASSLDGTSGNTIYF	TGCGCCAGCAGCTTGGATGGGACTTCTGGAAACACCATATATTTT
TRBV7-2	.	TRBJ2-7	.	CASSFGDTTYEQYF	TGTGCCAGCAGCTTCGGTGACACCACCTACGAGCAGTACTTC
TRBV11-2	few	TRBJ2-1	TRBD2	CASSLGSAGYNEQFF	TGTGCCAGCAGCTTAGGGTCAGCGGGGTACAATGAGCAGTTCTTC
TRBV5-1	few	TRBJ1-2	.	CASSFEVSHPNYGYTF	TGCGCCAGCAGCTTCGAGGTCTCGCACCCTAACTATGGCTACACCTTC